The next 32 T cell receptor beta chains were all read from a single sample in a study of blood T cell repertoires in COVID-19 (TCRdb year 2020). Libraries were constructed by the immunoSEQ multiplex PCR assay. TCRdb mirrors the immuneACCESS table, restricted to in-frame sequences. Some clones are absent from its copies; in checked studies, under half trace to an unresolved V gene, and the reason for the others is unknown. The sample table holds roughly 250,000 clones, of which under 90% were seen once. The ten largest make up roughly 8.6% of the sample. Sequenced sample: peripheral blood. Source of these receptors: a human donor in a cohort sampled during active COVID-19.

This chain joins TRBV6-5 and TRBJ2-7; maybe TRBD2 (5 bases). With 5 bases removed from V and 3 bases from J, the gap between germline ends came to 17 bases. CDR3 length: 15 amino acids. The V gene's germline CDR1 is MNHEY and CDR2 SVGAGI. The CDR3 is CASSRAVTSNYEQYF. The CDR3 bases are TGTGCCAGCAGTAGAGCGGTCACGTCGAACTACGAGCAGTACTTC.

This clone is a singleton in its sample. The V gene is TRBV10-3, the J gene TRBJ2-7; the D gene is possibly TRBD1 (5 bases). V lost 3 bases and J 2 bases, leaving 11 bases between the germline ends. This CDR3 spans 14 amino acids. CDR1 and CDR2 from the germline V gene are ENHRY and SYGVKD. The CDR3 DNA reads TGTGCCATCAGTGATCGCAGGGCAACCTACGAGCAGTACTTC. As protein: CAISDRRATYEQYF.

This chain uses TRBV7-2 with TRBJ2-3, with D possibly being TRBD2 (7 bases). The CDR3 runs to 18 residues. CDR1 is SGHTA and CDR2 is FQGNSA in the germline V gene. The V end was cut by 2 bases, the J end by 0 bases, with 18 bases between. The CDR3 is CASSLQSGRGASTDTQYF. DNA for the CDR3: TGTGCCAGCAGCTTACAGTCGGGTCGGGGGGCCAGCACAGATACGCAGTATTTT.

The chain uses TRBV28 and TRBJ1-4; 7 bases line up with TRBD1. Germline V gives CDR1 MDHEN, CDR2 SYDVKM. This CDR3 is 16 amino acids long. After removal of 1 base from V and 3 bases from J, the junction contained 5 bases not matched to a gene. The CDR3 DNA reads as TGTGCCAGCAGTTTATCTGAGGGGGCAGCTAATGAAAAACTGTTTTTT. As protein: CASSLSEGAANEKLFF.

CDR3 nucleotides: TGTGCCAGCAGATACGCGGGACAGGCAAGGCAGTACTTC. It codes for CASRYAGQARQYF. The gene calls are TRBV6-6 and TRBJ2-7; 8 nucleotides match TRBD1. The CDR3 consists of 13 residues. Germline V CDR1 and CDR2: MNHNY, SVGAGI (reference sequence). V was clipped by 6 bases and J by 9 bases; unmatched bases: 10.

This rearrangement joins TRBV7-8 to TRBJ1-4, with D possibly TRBD1 on 5 matching bases. The V gene's germline CDR1 is SGHVS and CDR2 FQNEAQ. CDR3 size: 15 residues. Trimming removed 5 bases at V and 1 base at J, with 11 bases between. The CDR3 sequence: CASSPIGGTNEKLFF. In nucleotides, the CDR3 is TGTGCCAGCAGCCCAATCGGGGGAACTAATGAAAAACTGTTTTTT.

The rearrangement uses TRBV29-1 and TRBJ1-1; D may be TRBD1 (5 bases). The V and J ends lost 6 bases and 5 bases respectively, with 19 bases between them. The CDR3 totals 14 residues. Germline V lookup: CDR1 SQVTM, CDR2 ANQGSEA. For the CDR3, the DNA is TGCAGCGTCCGCGGGGCGCCGAGTAATACTGAAGCTTTCTTT. It is translated as CSVRGAPSNTEAFF. Together with reference TRBV29-1 and TRBJ1-1, the CDR3 gives the full variable domain: SAVISQKPSRDICQRGTSLTIQCQVDSQVTMMFWYRQQPGQSLTLIATANQGSEATYESGFVIDKFPISRPNLTFSTLTVSNMSPEDSSIYLCSVRGAPSNTEAFFGQGTRLTVV.

This clone appeared once. The sample holds other DNA sequences that translate to the same CDR3. The chain employs TRBV9 and TRBJ2-7; 9 nucleotides align to TRBD1. The V and J ends lost 0 bases and 7 bases, in that order; junction bases with no gene match: 2. CDR1 SGDLS and CDR2 YYNGEE come from the germline V gene. The CDR3 covers 13 residues. CDR3 in DNA: TGTGCCAGCAGCGTAGGACAGGGGGGAGAGCAGTACTTC. Its translation is CASSVGQGGEQYF.

The CDR3 DNA reads TGTGCCAGCAGCCCTGGAGGGGTAGCGGGTGAAGAGCAGTACTTC. Its translation: CASSPGGVAGEEQYF. This chain joins TRBV3-1 (or the pseudogene TRBV3-2) and TRBJ2-7; 7 bases map to TRBD2. The junction had 13 bases not matched to a gene; V was cut back by 4 bases and J by 7 bases. This CDR3 is 15 amino acids long. Per the germline V gene, CDR1 is LGHDT and CDR2 is YNNKEL (reference sequence).

V and J are TRBV5-8 and TRBJ1-1; D may be TRBD1 (5 bases). The CDR3 length is 15 residues. CDR1 is SGHTS and CDR2 is YDEGEE in the germline V gene. Trimming left V 4 bases short and J 1 base short, with 14 bases between. The DNA of the CDR3 is TGTGCCAGCAGCATATGGGGACTGCAGAACACTGAAGCTTTCTTT. Residues: CASSIWGLQNTEAFF.

The chain links TRBV5-1 to TRBJ2-5, with TRBD2 matching 8 bases. The junction had 13 bases not matched to a gene; V was cut back by 4 bases and J by 2 bases. The germline gives CDR1 SGHRS, CDR2 YFSETQ. The CDR3 contains 17 residues. CDR3 DNA sequence: TGCGCCAGCAGCGGTGACCTAGCGGGCTCCATACAAGAGACCCAGTACTTC. Protein sequence: CASSGDLAGSIQETQYF. Full variable domain (outside the CDR3, taken from reference TRBV5-1 and TRBJ2-5): KAGVTQTPRYLIKTRGQQVTLSCSPISGHRSVSWYQQTPGQGLQFLFEYFSETQRNKGNFPGRFSGRQFSNSRSEMNVSTLELGDSALYLCASSGDLAGSIQETQYFGPGTRLLVL.

The V call is TRBV7-9, the J call TRBJ1-4, with 7 nucleotides matching TRBD1. V was pared by 1 base and J by 4 bases, with 3 bases of the junction left unmatched. The CDR3 covers 15 residues. Germline values: CDR1 SEHNR, CDR2 FQNEAQ (reference sequence). The CDR3 spells CASSLGDRSNEKLFF. CDR3 coding DNA: TGTGCCAGCAGCTTAGGGGACAGAAGTAATGAAAAACTGTTTTTT.

This sequence joins TRBV9 and TRBJ2-1; a possible D gene is TRBD2 (5 bases). The CDR3 runs to 14 residues. V dropped 3 bases and J dropped 6 bases, with 13 bases sitting between them. CDR1 is SGDLS, CDR2 YYNGEE, per germline. The CDR3 here is CASSASGRGNEQFF. In DNA, the CDR3 is TGTGCCAGCAGCGCTTCCGGACGGGGCAATGAGCAGTTCTTC.

J is TRBJ2-3 and V is TRBV15, with TRBD2 matching 7 bases. The V segment lost 0 bases and the J segment 9 bases; nucleotides outside the gene matches: 3. The CDR3 extends over 13 amino acids. CDR1 and CDR2 from the germline V gene are LNHNV and YYDKDF (reference sequence). The CDR3 region is CATSRDPGGTQYF. Written as DNA, the CDR3 is TGTGCCACCAGCAGAGATCCCGGGGGGACGCAGTATTTT.

A few counts support this clone. The chain combines TRBV19 with TRBJ2-1; the match to TRBD1 covers 9 bases. V lost 7 bases to trimming and J lost 4 bases; unmatched junction nucleotides: 8. The CDR3 loop spans 15 amino acids. Germline V CDR1 and CDR2: LNHDA, SQIVND (reference sequence). The chain's CDR3 is CASTSTGTGYNEQFF. In DNA, the CDR3 is TGTGCCAGTACATCAACCGGGACAGGGTACAATGAGCAGTTCTTC.

The chain recombines TRBV6-5 with TRBJ2-7, with 8 bases fitting TRBD2. Looked up from germline, CDR1 is MNHEY and CDR2 is SVGAGI. The CDR3 consists of 15 residues. The junction had 10 bases not matched to a gene; V was cut back by 6 bases and J by 3 bases. The DNA for the CDR3 is TGTGCCAGCAGAGCATTAGGTCTAGCGGGCTACGAGCAGTACTTC. This codes for CASRALGLAGYEQYF.

V gene TRBV30 combines with J gene TRBJ2-7, with D perhaps matching TRBD1 (5 bases). Trimming removed 3 bases at V and 2 bases at J, with 20 bases between. The length of the CDR3 is 16 residues. The V gene's germline CDR1 is GTSNPN and CDR2 SVGIG (reference sequence). CDR3 sequence reads: CAWSLYGRTLTYEQYF. The DNA for the CDR3 is TGTGCCTGGAGCCTGTACGGTCGGACACTGACCTACGAGCAGTACTTC.

The rearrangement uses TRBV19 and TRBJ1-1; D unclear. Per germline, CDR1 LNHDA and CDR2 SQIVND (reference sequence). The CDR3 spans 12 residues. The V end was cut by 6 bases, the J end by 7 bases, with 12 bases between. For the CDR3, the DNA is TGTGCCAGTAGCGAACCCAGCGTTGAAGCTTTCTTT. Residues: CASSEPSVEAFF.

The J gene is TRBJ1-6, the V gene TRBV7-9; TRBD1 might be the D (6 bases). The ends were cut back, 7 bases at V and 7 bases at J, with 8 bases in the middle. CDR3 size: 12 residues. Germline values: CDR1 SEHNR, CDR2 FQNEAQ (reference sequence). CDR3 amino acids: CASTDRNSPLHF. The CDR3 nucleotides read TGTGCCAGCACGGACAGAAATTCACCCCTCCACTTT.

This clone was picked up one time. The rearrangement joins TRBV5-1 to TRBJ2-7, with 7 bases lining up with TRBD1. J gave up 2 bases and V 1 base, and 6 bases lay outside the gene matches. The CDR3 sequence is 15 residues long. Germline CDR1 is SGHRS and CDR2 is YFSETQ. CDR3 DNA: TGCGCCAGCAGCTTGTCCGGGACAGAAACCTACGAGCAGTACTTC. Protein sequence: CASSLSGTETYEQYF.

This clone was observed a single time. The chain has TRBV5-1 and TRBJ1-3; TRBD1 matches 8 bases. CDR1 and CDR2 (germline): SGHRS, YFSETQ. CDR3 length: 17 residues. J lost 0 bases, V lost 2 bases, and 7 bases had no gene match. The CDR3 sequence: CASSLDRGRSSGNTIYF. In DNA form, the CDR3 reads TGCGCCAGCAGCTTAGACAGGGGACGGAGCTCTGGAAACACCATATATTTT.

V gene TRBV18 combines with J gene TRBJ2-5; D is perhaps TRBD1 (6 bases). The CDR3 runs to 16 residues. V lost 2 bases and J 2 bases, leaving 15 bases between the germline ends. Germline CDR1 reads KGHSH; CDR2 reads LQKENI. The CDR3 loop is CASSPSQGWEQETQYF. CDR3 DNA: TGTGCCAGCTCACCATCGCAGGGGTGGGAACAAGAGACCCAGTACTTC.

The gene calls are TRBV6-5 and TRBJ1-5; tentatively, D is TRBD1 (5 bases). V dropped 5 bases and J dropped 0 bases, with 11 bases sitting between them. CDR1 and CDR2 from the germline V gene are MNHEY and SVGAGI. The CDR3 runs 15 residues. Here the CDR3 reads CASSPTGDSNQPQHF. CDR3 nucleotides: TGTGCCAGCAGTCCAACAGGAGATAGCAATCAGCCCCAGCATTTT.

The rearrangement joins TRBV9 to TRBJ1-2, with D perhaps matching TRBD1 (6 bases). Trimming shortened V by 3 bases and J by 3 bases, and 24 bases separated the two germline ends. There are 18 residues in the CDR3. Germline V gene sequence: CDR1 SGDLS, CDR2 YYNGEE. The DNA for the CDR3 is TGTGCCAGCAGCGCGGCCCGCCGGGGGGGCAATTTCGACTATGGCTACACCTTC. Its translation is CASSAARRGGNFDYGYTF.

This chain uses TRBV6-5 with TRBJ1-4; 7 bases agree with TRBD1. The V gene end was trimmed by 6 bases and the J gene end by 5 bases; junction bases not matched to a gene: 6. This CDR3 region has 14 residues. Germline loops: CDR1 MNHEY, CDR2 SVGAGI. CDR3: CASSSGTANEKLFF. The DNA of the CDR3 is TGTGCCAGCAGCTCCGGGACAGCAAATGAAAAACTGTTTTTT.

The rearrangement joins TRBV20-1 to TRBJ2-2; unclear D gene. In germline, CDR1 is DFQATT, CDR2 SNEGSKA (reference sequence). The ends were cut back, 3 bases at V and 8 bases at J, with 7 bases in the middle. This CDR3 is built from 11 residues. The DNA of the CDR3 is TGCAGTGCTAGTCTCGGTGGGGAGCTGTTTTTT. Its translation: CSASLGGELFF.

J is TRBJ2-7 and V is TRBV3-1 (or the pseudogene TRBV3-2), with D possibly TRBD2 on 5 matching bases. The CDR3 length is 13 residues. Germline V CDR1 and CDR2: LGHDT, YNNKEL (reference sequence). V shed 4 bases and J shed 0 bases, with 7 bases lying between them. The CDR3 DNA is TGTGCCAGCAGCCTCGGGAACTCCTACGAGCAGTACTTC. Encoded protein: CASSLGNSYEQYF.

This sequence joins TRBV7-8 and TRBJ2-1; the match to TRBD2 covers 8 bases. J was trimmed by 8 bases and V by 3 bases; bases with no gene match: 18. The CDR3 covers 18 residues. Looked up from germline, CDR1 is SGHVS and CDR2 is FQNEAQ. CDR3 in DNA: TGTGCCAGCAGCTTCGCTAGCGGGTATCCTCTCAAGGGGCATGAGCAGTTCTTC. It codes for CASSFASGYPLKGHEQFF.

The chain carries TRBV5-1 and TRBJ2-3, with 9 bases fitting TRBD2. V was clipped by 0 bases and J by 6 bases; unmatched bases: 5. CDR1 and CDR2 from the germline V gene are SGHRS and YFSETQ. The CDR3 sequence is 15 residues long. CDR3 sequence: CASSLDLAGPDTQYF. The CDR3, as DNA: TGCGCCAGCAGCTTGGATCTAGCGGGGCCGGATACGCAGTATTTT.

The chain carries TRBV9 and TRBJ1-3; unclear D gene. The CDR3 is 16 amino acids. Trimming took 4 bases from V and 0 from J, leaving 14 bases between them. Per germline, CDR1 SGDLS and CDR2 YYNGEE. This CDR3 reads CASSPRTGSSGNTIYF. For the CDR3, the DNA is TGTGCCAGCAGCCCCCGGACGGGGAGCTCTGGAAACACCATATATTTT.

The chain carries TRBV7-9 and TRBJ1-5, with TRBD1 matching over 11 bases. Germline V CDR1 and CDR2: SEHNR, FQNEAQ (reference sequence). The length of the CDR3 is 16 residues. V shed 3 bases and J 6 bases; nucleotides not matched to a gene: 7. DNA of the CDR3: TGTGCCAGCAGCTTGTATAAGGGACAGGGGGTTCAGCCCCAGCATTTT. It encodes CASSLYKGQGVQPQHF.

The chain employs TRBV19 and TRBJ1-4; maybe TRBD1 (5 bases). Between the trimmed V and J ends, which lost 2 bases and 8 bases, there was a span of 9 bases. The CDR3 is made up of 13 amino acids. The germline gives CDR1 LNHDA, CDR2 SQIVND (reference sequence). The CDR3 DNA reads as TGTGCCAGTAGTATACAGGGAAGGGAAAAACTGTTTTTT. Its translation: CASSIQGREKLFF.